These T cell receptor beta chains were read from a single sample in a study of molecular identifiers for immune sequencing clone quantification. TCRdb re-derived calls from the PCR reads in MiXCR, one entry per CDR3 protein. Seen here are over 70,000 distinct CDR3 sequences, 25% observed once, and the top ten hold around 0.77%. The material sequenced was naive CD8+ T cells from blood, with Jurkat cell RNA spiked in. The source of these receptors is a human donor in good health. Some libraries in this study had Jurkat cell RNA spiked in. The CDR3 runs from the conserved cysteine through the conserved F or W. A D gene is named only where the DNA matches it firmly. Clone size, where shown, is once, few, many, or a class for clones that have expanded.

D: .; size: few; V: TRBV19; J: TRBJ2-7; DNA: TGTGCCAGTAGCATAACAGGGACTCCGGACGAGCAGTACTTC; CDR3: CASSITGTPDEQYF
D: .; size: .; V: TRBV12-3/TRBV12-4; J: TRBJ2-1; DNA: TGTGCCAGCAGTTTACGGGGGGCGTTCCACAATGAGCAGTTCTTC; CDR3: CASSLRGAFHNEQFF
D: .; size: once; V: TRBV9; J: TRBJ2-2; DNA: TGTGCCAGCAGCGTAGAGGACTTGATCACCAGGGAGCTGCTATTT; CDR3: CASSVEDLITRELLF
D: .; size: many; V: TRBV7-7; J: TRBJ2-2; DNA: TGTGCTAGCAGCTTAGAGATTCTCACCGGGGAGCTGTTTTTT; CDR3: CASSLEILTGELFF
D: .; size: many; V: TRBV7-2; J: TRBJ2-7; DNA: TGTGCCAGCAGCCTGACGGGCTACGTGGGGGTGTTCTCCTACGAGCAGTACTTC; CDR3: CASSLTGYVGVFSYEQYF
D: .; size: once; V: TRBV19; J: TRBJ1-5; DNA: TGTGCCAGTAGTGCCGGGACGAGGGGCAATCAGCCCCAGCATTTT; CDR3: CASSAGTRGNQPQHF
D: TRBD1; size: many; V: TRBV4-3; J: TRBJ2-7; DNA: TGCGCCAGCAGCCAAGCCGGGACAGGGGGTTACGAGCAGTACTTC; CDR3: CASSQAGTGGYEQYF
D: .; size: many; V: TRBV5-5; J: TRBJ2-1; DNA: TGTGCCAGCAGCTTGTGGCCGGGACCCACCACGGATGAGCAGTTCTTC; CDR3: CASSLWPGPTTDEQFF
D: TRBD2; size: many; V: TRBV5-4; J: TRBJ2-7; DNA: TGTGCCAGCAGCTTCTTAGCGGGAGTTCGCGAGCAGTACTTC; CDR3: CASSFLAGVREQYF
D: .; size: .; V: TRBV4-3; J: TRBJ1-5; DNA: TGCGCCAGCAGCCAAGGACACATTAGCAATCAGCCCCAGCATTTT; CDR3: CASSQGHISNQPQHF
D: .; size: many; V: TRBV5-6; J: TRBJ1-5; DNA: TGTGCCAGCAGCTCCACTGGGGCCCTTGTTTCGTATAGCAATCAGCCCCAGCATTTT; CDR3: CASSSTGALVSYSNQPQHF
D: .; size: many; V: TRBV4-1; J: TRBJ1-4; DNA: TGCGCCAGCAGCCGACAAAAAGGGACGATGGAAAAACTGTTTTTT; CDR3: CASSRQKGTMEKLFF
D: TRBD2; size: many; V: TRBV7-6; J: TRBJ2-3; DNA: TGTGCCAGCAGCCAGACAGTAGCGGGAGTGTCAGATACGCAGTATTTT; CDR3: CASSQTVAGVSDTQYF
D: .; size: few; V: TRBV7-9; J: TRBJ1-4; DNA: TGTGCCAGCAGCTCAATGCAGGCAACTAATGAAAAACTGTTTTTT; CDR3: CASSSMQATNEKLFF
D: .; size: few; V: TRBV7-8; J: TRBJ2-7; DNA: TGTGCCAGCAGCTTTGGTGCATATGAGCAGTACTTC; CDR3: CASSFGAYEQYF
D: .; size: many; V: TRBV20-1; J: TRBJ2-3; DNA: TGCAGTGCTAGTATCGGCAGGGGCCAAACAGGAGATACGCAGTATTTT; CDR3: CSASIGRGQTGDTQYF
D: .; size: .; V: TRBV29-1; J: TRBJ2-7; DNA: TGCAGCGTGGACAACGACAGGAACTACTACGAGCAGTACTTC; CDR3: CSVDNDRNYYEQYF
D: .; size: .; V: TRBV19; J: TRBJ1-1; DNA: TGTGCCAGTATACCGGCCCCGGGATTGCGCCAGAAATTGGCCGCTGAAGCTTTCTTT; CDR3: CASIPAPGLRQKLAAEAFF
D: TRBD2; size: many; V: TRBV6-5; J: TRBJ2-3; DNA: TGTGCCAGCAGCCTACTGGCTAGCGGAAGCGGCACAGATACGCAGTATTTT; CDR3: CASSLLASGSGTDTQYF
D: TRBD2; size: .; V: TRBV4-1; J: TRBJ2-5; DNA: TGCGCCAGCAGCCAAGAGGGGGTTCGGGAGGGGGAGACCCAGTACTTC; CDR3: CASSQEGVREGETQYF
D: .; size: .; V: TRBV20-1; J: TRBJ2-1; DNA: TGCAGTGCTAGCCCCCAGAGGGGACGTAGGCGGAATGAGCATTTCTTC; CDR3: CSASPQRGRRRNEHFF
D: .; size: many; V: TRBV7-9; J: TRBJ1-1; DNA: TGTGCCAGCAGCTTAGGTCCGGATTGGGACACTGAAGCTTTCTTT; CDR3: CASSLGPDWDTEAFF
D: .; size: .; V: TRBV6-6; J: TRBJ2-3; DNA: TGTGCCAGCAGTTCCTGGGGACACACAGATACGCAGTATTTT; CDR3: CASSSWGHTDTQYF
D: .; size: many; V: TRBV28; J: TRBJ2-2; DNA: TGTGCCAGCAGTCCGCCAATAACCGGGGAGCTGTTTTTT; CDR3: CASSPPITGELFF
D: .; size: .; V: TRBV27; J: TRBJ2-3; DNA: TGTGCCAGCAGTTTTATGAGCGACTCAGATACGCAGTATTTT; CDR3: CASSFMSDSDTQYF
D: .; size: .; V: TRBV3-1; J: TRBJ1-2; DNA: TGTGCCAGCAGCCAAGATCGGGGGAACAGTGCCCCTAACTATGGCTACACCTTC; CDR3: CASSQDRGNSAPNYGYTF
D: TRBD2; size: once; V: TRBV5-1; J: TRBJ2-1; DNA: TGCGCCAGCAGCTTTCTACTAGCGAGCAAAGAGCAGTTCTTC; CDR3: CASSFLLASKEQFF